Described below is a single TCR beta chain sequence and its context. Its antigen specificity is not known. Qualities for individual bases were not recorded, and no much larger clone is one base off. TCRbeta CDR3 regions were amplified from genomic DNA using the immunoSEQ Assay, a bias-controlled multiplex PCR. The original pipeline was this. Within the assay, amplification of reference gene primers was used to estimate how many nucleated cells each sample contained. Sequence reads were collapsed and filtered to measure the absolute abundance of every unique TCRbeta CDR3 rearrangement. For each sample, productive Simpson clonality was calculated as the square root of Simpson's diversity index across productive rearrangements. TCRdb holds this immuneACCESS table with in-frame rearrangements only. Some clones are missing; in checked studies, unresolved V genes explain under half, and the rest has no known cause. The V and J calls and clone size were taken over from that table, and D and trimming were inferred from the DNA. The sample table holds about 490,000 clones, of which approximately 85% were seen once. The top ten clones comprise approximately 3.2% of the sample.

The data are from a study of blood T cell repertoires in COVID-19 (dated by TCRdb to the early 2020s). At the level of the whole study: Samples from collaborators originated in the United States, Italy and Spain and spanned both the acute and convalescent phases of COVID-19. The material from the prospective study consisted of cDNA or gDNA derived from T cells, B-cell-depleted T cells, or PBMCs. The dataset comprised deeply sampled blood TCRbeta repertoires from subjects exposed to, actively infected with, or recovered from COVID-19. The repertoires were made available in a free public database intended to serve as a resource for research on the immune response to SARS-CoV-2. Samples came from the ongoing ImmuneRACE study (first 160 participants) plus 1,254 subjects from 6 global collaborators. The sample metadata nearly always contained a de-identified subject ID, COVID-19 status, age in years and sex. HLA class I and class II types, where available, came from metadata supplied by the sample provider rather than from assay-based typing.

As encoded in the germline V gene (reference sequence), CDR1 is DFQATT while CDR2 is SNEGSKA. Trimming costs V 3 bases and J 6 bases, and their ends lie 18 bases apart. The CDR3 runs 14 residues from the cysteine to the phenylalanine. Only the CDR3 portion is preserved as DNA: 42 bases, with reading frame beginning at the first base. The collaborating institutions used their own protocols to collect whole blood in K2EDTA tubes. For TCRbeta analysis, collaborators shipped samples in one of three forms: frozen whole blood, isolated PBMCs, or DNA extracted from either of those sample types. Overall study results and their limits: Clinical and demographic metadata were provided uncurated, with the amount varying by source and participant.

The chain is made from TRBV20-1 and TRBJ2-7; matching of 5 bases hints at TRBD1 as the D gene. Sequencing was carried out using peripheral blood. This sequence was found in a human donor in a cohort sampled during active COVID-19. The sequenced DNA: TGCAGTGCTAGTGGATATAGGGGCGTAGGCGAGCAGTACTTC. Its translation reads: CSASGYRGVGEQYF.